This entry features one T cell receptor (beta chain) sequence. The antigen is undetermined. The source of the sample is a study of long-term antiretroviral therapy in people with HIV. Across the whole study: About a decade before 2015, the earliest samples were taken when ART was typically delayed.

Study conclusions and caveats: When set beside controls, HIV repertoires had CDR3 length ranges that were narrower. Within the repertoire, clones expanded before ART were dominant at all time points.

immunoSEQ v3.0 was run at survey level. TCRdb's copy holds only in-frame clones and misses some; the assay was immunoSEQ multiplex PCR. The sample lists roughly 29,000 clones; roughly 88% were seen once. The CDR3 length is 13 residues. Germline CDR1 is ENHRY and CDR2 is SYGVKD. The V end lost 4 bases, the J end lost 1 base, and 6 bases lay between the germline ends. Per donor, at least one pre-ART and at least two post-ART PBMC samples were obtained. Sequenced here: unsorted PBMCs, sampled 3 years after starting antiretroviral therapy. The genes are TRBV10-3 and TRBJ2-3, with D tentatively TRBD2 (6 bases). This TCR was sampled from a man aged 40-50 years with HIV. The CDR3 sequence: CAISGGGTDTQYF. The CDR3 DNA is TGTGCCATCAGTGGGGGGGGCACAGATACGCAGTATTTT.